This section outlines one T cell receptor beta chain sequence together with its context. TCRdb's table, derived via immunoSEQ multiplex PCR, lists solely in-frame clones and lacks some. The sample has over 85,000 clones, 87% seen once. Germline V gene lookup returns CDR1 KGHSH and CDR2 LQKENI. Trimming removed 6 bases at V and 2 bases at J, with 11 bases between. CDR3 size: 13 residues. This specimen belongs to a study of blood T cell repertoires in COVID-19. The rearrangement joins TRBV18 to TRBJ2-7; D unclear. This sequence originates from a human donor in a cohort sampled during active COVID-19. Sequenced sample: peripheral blood. Here the CDR3 DNA reads TGTGCCAGCTCCCCAGGAGTTCCCTACGAGCAGTACTTC. Residues: CASSPGVPYEQYF.